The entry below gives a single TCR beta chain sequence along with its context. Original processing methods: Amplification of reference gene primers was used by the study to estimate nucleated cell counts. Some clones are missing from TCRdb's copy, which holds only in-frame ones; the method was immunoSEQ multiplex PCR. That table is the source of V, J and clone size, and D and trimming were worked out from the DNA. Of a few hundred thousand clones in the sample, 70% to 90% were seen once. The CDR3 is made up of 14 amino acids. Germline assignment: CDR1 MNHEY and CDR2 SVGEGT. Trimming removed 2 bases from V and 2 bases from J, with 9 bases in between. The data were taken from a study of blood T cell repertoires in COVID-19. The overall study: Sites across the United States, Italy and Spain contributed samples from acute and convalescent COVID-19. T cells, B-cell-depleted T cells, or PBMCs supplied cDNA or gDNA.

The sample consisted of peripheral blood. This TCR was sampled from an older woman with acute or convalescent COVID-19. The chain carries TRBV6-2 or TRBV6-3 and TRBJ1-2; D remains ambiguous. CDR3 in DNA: TGTGCCAGCAGTTACCCGGGTTCCAACTATGGCTACACCTTC. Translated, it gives CASSYPGSNYGYTF.